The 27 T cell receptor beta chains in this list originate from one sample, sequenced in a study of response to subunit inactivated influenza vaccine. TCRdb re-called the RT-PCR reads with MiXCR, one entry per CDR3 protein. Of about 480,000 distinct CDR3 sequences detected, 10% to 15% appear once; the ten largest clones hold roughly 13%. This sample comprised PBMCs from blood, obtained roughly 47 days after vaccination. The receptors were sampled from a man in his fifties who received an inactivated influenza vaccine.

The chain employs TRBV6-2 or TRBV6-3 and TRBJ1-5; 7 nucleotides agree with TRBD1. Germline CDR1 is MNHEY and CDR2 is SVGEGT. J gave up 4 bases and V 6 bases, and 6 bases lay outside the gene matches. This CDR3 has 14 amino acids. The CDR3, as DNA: TGTGCCAGCAGCAACGACAGGGATAATCAGCCCCAGCATTTT. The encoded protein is CASSNDRDNQPQHF.

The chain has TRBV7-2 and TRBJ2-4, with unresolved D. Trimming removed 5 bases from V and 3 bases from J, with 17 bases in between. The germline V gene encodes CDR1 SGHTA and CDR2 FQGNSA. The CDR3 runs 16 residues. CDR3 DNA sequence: TGTGCCAGCAGCACGCGGCAAGGGTTTGTCAAAAACATTCAGTACTTC. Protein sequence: CASSTRQGFVKNIQYF.

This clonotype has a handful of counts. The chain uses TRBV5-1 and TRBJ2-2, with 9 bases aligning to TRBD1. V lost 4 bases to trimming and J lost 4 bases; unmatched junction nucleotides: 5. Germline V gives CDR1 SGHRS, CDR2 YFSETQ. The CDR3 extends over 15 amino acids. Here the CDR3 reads CASSPGQGFTGELFF. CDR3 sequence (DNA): TGCGCCAGCAGCCCAGGACAGGGGTTCACCGGGGAGCTGTTTTTT.

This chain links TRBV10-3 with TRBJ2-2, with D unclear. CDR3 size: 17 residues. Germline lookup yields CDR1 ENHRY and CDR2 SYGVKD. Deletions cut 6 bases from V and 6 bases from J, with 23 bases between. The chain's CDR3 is CAIRVDPKSSLPGELFF. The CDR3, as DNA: TGTGCCATCAGGGTGGATCCGAAATCTTCCCTCCCCGGGGAGCTGTTTTTT.

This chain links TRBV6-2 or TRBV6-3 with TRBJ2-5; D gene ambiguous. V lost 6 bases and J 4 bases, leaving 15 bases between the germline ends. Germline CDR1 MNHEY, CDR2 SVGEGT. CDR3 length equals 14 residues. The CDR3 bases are TGTGCCAGCAGCCATGGGTCCTGGGGAGAGACCCAGTACTTC. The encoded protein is CASSHGSWGETQYF.

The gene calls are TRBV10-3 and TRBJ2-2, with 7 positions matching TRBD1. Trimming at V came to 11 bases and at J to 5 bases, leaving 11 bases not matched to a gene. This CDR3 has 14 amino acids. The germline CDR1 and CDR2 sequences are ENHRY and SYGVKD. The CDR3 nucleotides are TGTGCCGCTCGTCTAGGGGGCCGGACCGGGGAGCTGTTTTTT. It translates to CAARLGGRTGELFF.

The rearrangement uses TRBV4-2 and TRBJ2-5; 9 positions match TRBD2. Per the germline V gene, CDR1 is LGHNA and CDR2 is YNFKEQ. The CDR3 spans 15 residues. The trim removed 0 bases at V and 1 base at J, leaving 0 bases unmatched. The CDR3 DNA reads TGTGCCAGCAGCCAAGAGCGGGGGGGCCAAGAGACCCAGTACTTC. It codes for CASSQERGGQETQYF.

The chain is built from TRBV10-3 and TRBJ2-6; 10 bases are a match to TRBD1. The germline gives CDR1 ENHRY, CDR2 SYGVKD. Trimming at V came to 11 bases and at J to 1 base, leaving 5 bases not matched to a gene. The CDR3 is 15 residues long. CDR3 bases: TGTGCCCTCGGGACAGGGGCTTCTGGGGCCAACGTCCTGACTTTC. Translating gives CALGTGASGANVLTF.

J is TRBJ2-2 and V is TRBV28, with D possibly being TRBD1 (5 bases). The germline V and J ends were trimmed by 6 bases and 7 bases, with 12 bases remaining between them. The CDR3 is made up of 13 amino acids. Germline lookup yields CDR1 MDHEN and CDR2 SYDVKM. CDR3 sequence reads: CASRAGYIGELFF. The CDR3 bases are TGTGCCAGCAGGGCAGGGTATATCGGGGAGCTGTTTTTT.

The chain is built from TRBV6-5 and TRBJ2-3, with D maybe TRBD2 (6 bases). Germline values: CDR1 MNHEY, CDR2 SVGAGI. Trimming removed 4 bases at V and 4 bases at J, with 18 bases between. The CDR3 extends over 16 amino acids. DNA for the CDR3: TGTGCCAGCAGTTTCCAAGGGACTTTATCCGCAGATACGCAGTATTTT. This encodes CASSFQGTLSADTQYF.

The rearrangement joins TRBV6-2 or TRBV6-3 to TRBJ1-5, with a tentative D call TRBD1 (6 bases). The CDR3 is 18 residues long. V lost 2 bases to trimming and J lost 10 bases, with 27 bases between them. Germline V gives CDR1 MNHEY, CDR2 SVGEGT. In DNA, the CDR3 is TGTGCCAGCAGTTACGGAGGCCGGGGGGCAGATGCAATCAAACCCCAGCATTTT. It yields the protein CASSYGGRGADAIKPQHF.

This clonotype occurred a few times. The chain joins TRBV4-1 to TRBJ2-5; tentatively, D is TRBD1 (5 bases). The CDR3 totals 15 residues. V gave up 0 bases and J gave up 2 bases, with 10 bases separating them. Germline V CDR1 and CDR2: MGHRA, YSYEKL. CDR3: CASSQEGQLQETQYF. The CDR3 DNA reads TGCGCCAGCAGCCAAGAGGGGCAACTGCAAGAGACCCAGTACTTC.

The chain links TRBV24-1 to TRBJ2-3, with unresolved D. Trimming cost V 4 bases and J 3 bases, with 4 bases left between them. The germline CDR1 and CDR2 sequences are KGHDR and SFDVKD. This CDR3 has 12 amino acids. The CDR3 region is CATSEITDTQYF. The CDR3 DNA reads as TGTGCCACCAGTGAAATAACAGATACGCAGTATTTT.

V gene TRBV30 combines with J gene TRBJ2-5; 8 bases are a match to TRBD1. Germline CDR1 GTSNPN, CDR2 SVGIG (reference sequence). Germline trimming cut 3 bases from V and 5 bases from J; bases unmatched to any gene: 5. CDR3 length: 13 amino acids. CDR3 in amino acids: CAWSRGRSETQYF. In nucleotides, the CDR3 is TGTGCCTGGAGCAGGGGGCGATCGGAGACCCAGTACTTC.

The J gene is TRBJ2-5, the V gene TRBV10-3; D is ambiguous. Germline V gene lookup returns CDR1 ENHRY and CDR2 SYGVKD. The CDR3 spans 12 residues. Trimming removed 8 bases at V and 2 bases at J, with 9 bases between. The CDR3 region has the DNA TGTGCCATCTCGCAGCCACAAGAGACCCAGTACTTC. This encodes CAISQPQETQYF.

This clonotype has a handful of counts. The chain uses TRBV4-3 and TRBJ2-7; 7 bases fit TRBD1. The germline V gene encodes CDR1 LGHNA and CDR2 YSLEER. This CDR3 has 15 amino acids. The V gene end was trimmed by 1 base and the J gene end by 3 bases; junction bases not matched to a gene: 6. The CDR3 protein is CASSQAWDSIYEQYF. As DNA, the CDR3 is TGCGCCAGCAGCCAAGCCTGGGACAGCATCTACGAGCAGTACTTC.

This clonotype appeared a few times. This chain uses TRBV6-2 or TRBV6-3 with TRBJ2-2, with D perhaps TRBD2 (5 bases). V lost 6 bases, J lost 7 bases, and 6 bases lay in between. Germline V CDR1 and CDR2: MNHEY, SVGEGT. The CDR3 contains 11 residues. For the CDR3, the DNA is TGTGCCAGCAGCCGGGGCGGGGAGCTGTTTTTT. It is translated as CASSRGGELFF.

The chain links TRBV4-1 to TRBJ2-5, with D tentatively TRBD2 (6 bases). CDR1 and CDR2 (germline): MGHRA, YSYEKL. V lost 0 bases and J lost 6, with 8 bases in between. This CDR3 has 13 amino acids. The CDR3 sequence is CASSQELAQTQYF. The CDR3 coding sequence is TGCGCCAGCAGCCAAGAACTAGCACAGACCCAGTACTTC.

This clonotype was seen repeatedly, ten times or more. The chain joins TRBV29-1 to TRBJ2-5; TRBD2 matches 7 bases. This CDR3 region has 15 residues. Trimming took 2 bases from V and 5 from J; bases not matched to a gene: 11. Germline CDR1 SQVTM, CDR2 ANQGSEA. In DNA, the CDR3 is TGCAGCGTTGAAAGGGAGGGAATGGCCTGGGAGACCCAGTACTTC. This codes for CSVEREGMAWETQYF.

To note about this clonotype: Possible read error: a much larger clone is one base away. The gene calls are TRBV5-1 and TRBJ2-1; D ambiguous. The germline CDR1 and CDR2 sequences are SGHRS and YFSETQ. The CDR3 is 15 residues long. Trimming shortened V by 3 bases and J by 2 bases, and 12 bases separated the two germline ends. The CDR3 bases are TGCGCCAGCAGCTCTGTAACGCTGGCCTACAATGAGCAGTTCTTC. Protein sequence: CASSSVTLAYNEQFF.

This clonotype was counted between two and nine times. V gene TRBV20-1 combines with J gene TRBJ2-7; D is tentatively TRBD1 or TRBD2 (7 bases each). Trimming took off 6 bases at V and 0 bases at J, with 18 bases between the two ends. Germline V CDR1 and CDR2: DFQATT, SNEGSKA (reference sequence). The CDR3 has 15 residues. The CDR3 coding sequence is TGCAGTGCCCTAAGGGGGCGGGGGCCCTCCTACGAGCAGTACTTC. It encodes CSALRGRGPSYEQYF.

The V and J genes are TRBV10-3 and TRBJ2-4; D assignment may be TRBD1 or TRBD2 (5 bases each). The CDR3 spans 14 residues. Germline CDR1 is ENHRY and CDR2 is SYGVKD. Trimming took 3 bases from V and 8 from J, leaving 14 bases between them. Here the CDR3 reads CAISDRESLDIQYF. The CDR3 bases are TGTGCCATCAGTGACAGGGAGTCATTAGACATTCAGTACTTC.

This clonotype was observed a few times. For the CDR3, the DNA is TGTGCCAGCAGGGCAGGGGCTAACTACGAGCAGTACTTC. It yields the protein CASRAGANYEQYF. The chain carries TRBV7-9 and TRBJ2-7, with D possibly matching TRBD1 (6 bases). Trimming took 6 bases from V and 3 from J, leaving 12 bases between them. The CDR3 covers 13 residues. Germline CDR1 is SEHNR and CDR2 is FQNEAQ (reference sequence).

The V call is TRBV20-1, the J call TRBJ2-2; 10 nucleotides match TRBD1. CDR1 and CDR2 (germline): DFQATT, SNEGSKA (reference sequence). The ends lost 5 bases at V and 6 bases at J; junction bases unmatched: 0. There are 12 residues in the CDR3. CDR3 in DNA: TGCAGTGCTGGACAGGGGGCCGGGGAGCTGTTTTTT. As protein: CSAGQGAGELFF.

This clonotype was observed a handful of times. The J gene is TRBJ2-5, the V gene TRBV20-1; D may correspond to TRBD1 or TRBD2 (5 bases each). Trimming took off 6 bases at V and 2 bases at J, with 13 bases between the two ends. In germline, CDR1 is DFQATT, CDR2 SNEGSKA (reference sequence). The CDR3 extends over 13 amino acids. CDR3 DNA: TGCAGTGCCTGGCGGGCAGGGCAAGAGACCCAGTACTTC. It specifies CSAWRAGQETQYF.

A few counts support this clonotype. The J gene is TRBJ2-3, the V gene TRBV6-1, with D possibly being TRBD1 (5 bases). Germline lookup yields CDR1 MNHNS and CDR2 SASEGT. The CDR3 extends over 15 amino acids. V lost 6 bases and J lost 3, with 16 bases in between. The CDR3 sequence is CASSPRGHATDTQYF. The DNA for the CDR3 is TGTGCCAGCAGCCCGCGCGGACACGCAACAGATACGCAGTATTTT.

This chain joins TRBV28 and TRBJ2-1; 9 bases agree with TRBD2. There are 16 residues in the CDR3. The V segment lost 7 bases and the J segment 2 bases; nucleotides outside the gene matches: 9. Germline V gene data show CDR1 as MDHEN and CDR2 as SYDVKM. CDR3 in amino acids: CASTDFSGGTYNEQFF. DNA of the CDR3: TGTGCCAGCACTGACTTTAGCGGGGGCACCTACAATGAGCAGTTCTTC.